This T cell receptor beta chain was sequenced in a study of cytomegalovirus exposure and HLA in healthy donors. 13 Jbeta primers and 60 Vbeta primers were used for the PCR. Some clones are missing from TCRdb's copy, which holds only in-frame ones; the method was immunoSEQ multiplex PCR. The sample contains some 150,000 clones, around 75% of which appear only once. J was trimmed by 4 bases and V by 1 base; bases with no gene match: 5. The CDR3 has 15 amino acids. Germline-derived CDR1 and CDR2 are LNHDA and SQIVND (reference sequence). About this clone itself: Its antigen is unknown.

General study findings and limits: Associated with HLA alleles at 0.05 false discovery rate in a later analysis were 16,951 TCR beta sequences.

The sequence was collected from a man aged 25-40 years in good health and CMV-seropositive. Specimen: PBMCs. J is TRBJ2-3 and V is TRBV19; TRBD2 matches at 7 bases. Here the CDR3 reads CASSIGGSSADTQYF. The CDR3, as DNA: TGTGCCAGTAGTATAGGCGGGAGCTCGGCAGATACGCAGTATTTT.